The clone carrying this T cell receptor (beta chain) came up once. The CDR3 totals 17 residues. The data derive from a study of Ad26.COV2.S vaccination and SARS-CoV-2 variants. About the study: Doses of Ad26.COV2.S were injected into muscle once or twice, 56 days apart.

Indicated treatment: around 19 received Ad26.COV2.S at low or high dose, single or two shots; about 5 received placebo; per-sample allocation not given. Sampling occurred on day 63 after the first vaccine or placebo injection. Boston provided a donor who was an adult aged 18-55 years. In the vaccine, an Ad26 vector expressed the SARS-CoV-2 spike of the Wuhan strain. Generated by immunoSEQ multiplex PCR, the TCRdb table keeps only in-frame clones and is missing some. The sample lists more than 300,000 clones, 85% to 90% occurring once. This receptor was identified in a person between 18 and 65 years old who received the Ad26.COV2.S COVID-19 vaccine or a placebo. The sequenced sample was peripheral blood, obtained in a trial of Ad26.COV2.S vaccine versus placebo. The chain is built from TRBV21-1 and TRBJ2-7. TRBV21-1 counts as a pseudogene. This CDR3 reads CASSLTWDRDLSYEQYF. Here the CDR3 DNA reads TGTGCCAGCAGCTTAACGTGGGACCGGGACCTTTCCTACGAGCAGTACTTC.